These T cell receptor beta chains were read from a single sample in a study of T cells in Graves' hyperthyroidism and ophthalmopathy. TCRdb independently ran MiXCR on the multiplex PCR reads; one entry per CDR3 protein. The table records hundreds of thousands of distinct CDR3 sequences, about 14% of them present only once. The sequencing input was blood. The receptors derive from a woman aged 40 to 50 with Graves' hyperthyroidism. The CDR3 runs from the conserved cysteine through the conserved F or W. A D gene is named only where the DNA matches it firmly. The size field is filled for only some rows; it gives once, few, many or a size class.

CDR3aa	CDR3nt	len	v_gene	j_gene	d_gene	abundance
CASRDSGNTIYF	TGTGCCAGCAGGGATTCTGGAAACACCATATATTTT	12	TRBV6-2/TRBV6-3	TRBJ1-3	.	many
CAISGSYEQYF	TGTGCCATCAGTGGCTCCTACGAGCAGTACTTC	11	TRBV10-3	TRBJ2-7	.	.
CASSEAGEESTEAFF	TGTGCCAGCAGTGAAGCAGGGGAGGAGAGCACTGAAGCTTTCTTT	15	TRBV2	TRBJ1-1	.	.
CASSPRGGAFISYNSPLHF	TGTGCCAGCAGTCCCCGAGGAGGGGCGTTTATATCCTATAATTCACCCCTCCACTTT	19	TRBV6-1	TRBJ1-6	.	many
CASSQSGGEFF	TGTGCCAGCAGCCAAAGCGGAGGGGAGTTCTTC	11	TRBV3-1	TRBJ2-1	.	many
CASSQTSGRNEQFF	TGTGCCAGCAGCCAGACTAGCGGGAGAAATGAGCAGTTCTTC	14	TRBV7-3	TRBJ2-1	TRBD2	.
CASSSAAGAHEKLFF	TGTGCCAGCAGCTCGGCCGCGGGGGCTCATGAAAAACTGTTTTTT	15	TRBV7-2	TRBJ1-4	.	many
CASSLSDETDTQYF	TGTGCCAGCAGTTTATCGGACGAGACGGATACGCAGTATTTT	14	TRBV27	TRBJ2-3	.	many
CSAPDPHSNQPQHF	TGCAGTGCTCCAGACCCCCATAGCAATCAGCCCCAGCATTTT	14	TRBV20-1	TRBJ1-5	.	many
CASRGQVNTEAFF	TGCGCCAGCCGAGGACAGGTGAACACTGAAGCTTTCTTT	13	TRBV5-1	TRBJ1-1	TRBD1	few
CASSWGVLDNSPLHF	TGTGCCAGCAGTTGGGGGGTGCTAGATAATTCACCCCTCCACTTT	15	TRBV28	TRBJ1-6	.	many
CASSLQLAPETQYF	TGTGCCAGCAGCTTACAACTAGCGCCGGAAACGCAGTATTTT	14	TRBV7-2	TRBJ2-3	TRBD2	many
CASSDLGVGTSGSQGYNEQFF	TGTGCCAGCAGTGATTTGGGGGTGGGGACTAGCGGGAGCCAGGGATACAATGAGCAGTTCTTC	21	TRBV25-1	TRBJ2-1	TRBD2	.
CASSPDPGRGGEQYF	TGTGCCAGCAGCCCAGATCCCGGCAGGGGGGGCGAGCAGTACTTC	15	TRBV7-3	TRBJ2-7	.	.
CASSPGLAGRLGFEQYF	TGTGCCAGCAGTCCCGGACTAGCGGGAAGGTTAGGTTTCGAGCAGTACTTC	17	TRBV7-2	TRBJ2-7	TRBD2	many
CASSLPPGGRETQYF	TGTGCCAGCAGCTTACCTCCAGGGGGCAGGGAGACCCAGTACTTC	15	TRBV7-2	TRBJ2-5	TRBD1	many
CASSQDTRAGGPGTGELFF	TGTGCCAGCAGCCAAGATACGAGGGCGGGAGGGCCGGGAACCGGGGAGCTGTTTTTT	19	TRBV4-2	TRBJ2-2	TRBD2	.
CASSLFGTGNVETQHF	.	16	TRBV5-4	TRBJ2-5	.	.
CASSPGTAPAYEQYF	TGTGCCAGCTCACCCGGGACAGCCCCGGCCTACGAGCAGTACTTC	15	TRBV18	TRBJ2-7	TRBD1	many
CSARGGSYEQYF	TGCAGCGCCAGAGGGGGGTCCTACGAGCAGTACTTC	12	TRBV29-1	TRBJ2-7	.	few
CASRGSTSQETQYF	TGTGCCAGCAGAGGATCGACTAGTCAAGAGACCCAGTACTTC	14	TRBV28	TRBJ2-5	.	many
CAISDRTGVNSPLHF	TGTGCCATCAGTGATCGGACAGGGGTTAATTCACCCCTCCACTTT	15	TRBV10-3	TRBJ1-6	TRBD1	many
CASSLHETKAYEQYF	TGCGCCAGCAGCTTACATGAGACAAAAGCTTACGAGCAGTACTTC	15	TRBV5-1	TRBJ2-7	.	.
CASRRGQSSYNEQFF	TGTGCCAGCAGACGGGGACAGAGCTCCTACAATGAGCAGTTCTTC	15	TRBV5-6	TRBJ2-1	TRBD1	few
CASSELRRGADTQYF	TGTGCCAGCAGTGAATTAAGGCGGGGCGCAGATACGCAGTATTTT	15	TRBV6-1	TRBJ2-3	.	.
CASSLGVGGTDTQYF	TGTGCCAGCAGCCTAGGGGTTGGGGGCACAGATACGCAGTATTTT	15	TRBV7-9	TRBJ2-3	.	few
CASSLDEGTAQYF	TGTGCCAGCAGTTTGGACGAGGGGACAGCGCAGTATTTT	13	TRBV12-3/TRBV12-4	TRBJ2-3	TRBD1	.
CASSSRTSGALYNEQFF	TGCGCCAGCAGCTCACGGACTAGCGGGGCTCTATACAATGAGCAGTTCTTC	17	TRBV5-1	TRBJ2-1	TRBD2	.
CASSRGQGSGQPQHF	TGTGCCAGTAGCCGGGGACAGGGGAGCGGTCAGCCCCAGCATTTT	15	TRBV19	TRBJ1-5	TRBD1	.
CASSQSGSSYEQYF	TGTGCCAGCAGCCAATCCGGCAGCTCCTACGAGCAGTACTTC	14	TRBV3-1	TRBJ2-7	.	many
CASSQGGRYEQYF	TGCGCCAGCAGCCAAGGTGGTAGGTACGAGCAGTACTTC	13	TRBV4-1	TRBJ2-7	.	many
CASSLAVAYGYTF	TGTGCCAGCAGCCTTGCTGTGGCCTATGGCTACACCTTC	13	TRBV28	TRBJ1-2	.	many
CASSAAGRETQYF	TGTGCCAGCTCGGCGGCGGGCCGGGAGACCCAGTACTTC	13	TRBV3-1	TRBJ2-5	.	many
CASRPTSGGYNEQFF	TGTGCCAGCAGACCGACTAGCGGGGGTTACAATGAGCAGTTCTTC	15	TRBV27	TRBJ2-1	TRBD2	many
CASSIKGLAGVDGTDTQYF	TGTGCCAGTAGTATAAAGGGACTAGCGGGAGTGGATGGCACAGATACGCAGTATTTT	19	TRBV19	TRBJ2-3	TRBD2	.
CASIMSVVGNTIYF	TGTGCCAGCATCATGTCGGTGGTAGGAAACACCATATATTTT	14	TRBV12-3/TRBV12-4	TRBJ1-3	.	.
CASSLETGKTDTQYF	TGCGCCAGCAGCTTGGAGACAGGGAAGACAGATACGCAGTATTTT	15	TRBV5-1	TRBJ2-3	TRBD1	many
CASRPDYISYNEQFF	TGCGCCAGCAGACCGGACTACATCTCTTACAATGAGCAGTTCTTC	15	TRBV5-1	TRBJ2-1	.	.
CASSPTGGGMNEQYF	TGTGCCAGCAGTCCGACCGGAGGGGGCATGAACGAGCAGTACTTC	15	TRBV28	TRBJ2-7	.	.
CAISSRGQENSPLHF	TGTGCCATCAGTAGCAGGGGGCAGGAGAATTCACCCCTCCACTTT	15	TRBV10-3	TRBJ1-6	TRBD1	few
CAWSVTGPREQYF	TGTGCCTGGAGTGTAACAGGACCTCGAGAGCAGTACTTC	13	TRBV30	TRBJ2-7	.	few
CASSLGSTSYEQYF	TGTGCCAGCAGCTTGGGCAGTACATCCTACGAGCAGTACTTC	14	TRBV5-5	TRBJ2-7	.	few
CASSQEGQSGELFF	TGCGCCAGCAGCCAAGAGGGACAGTCCGGGGAGCTGTTTTTT	14	TRBV4-1	TRBJ2-2	TRBD1	.
CASSSQQGEKLFF	TGTGCCAGCAGCTCTCAACAGGGCGAAAAACTGTTTTTT	13	TRBV7-9	TRBJ1-4	.	.
CASTDGETGRNQPQHF	TGTGCCAGCACCGACGGTGAGACAGGCCGGAATCAGCCCCAGCATTTT	16	TRBV12-3/TRBV12-4	TRBJ1-5	.	many
CASSGSGLITGELFF	TGTGCCAGCAGCGGCAGCGGACTGATCACCGGGGAGCTGTTTTTT	15	TRBV7-2	TRBJ2-2	.	many
CASSQSVTDRGPRTEAFF	TGCGCCAGCAGCCAATCTGTAACGGACAGGGGGCCAAGGACTGAAGCTTTCTTT	18	TRBV4-1	TRBJ1-1	TRBD1	.
CAAGDGNIQYF	TGTGCCGCGGGGGATGGAAACATTCAGTACTTC	11	TRBV3-1	TRBJ2-4	TRBD2	many
CASSLGLAGVGTDTQYF	TGTGCCAGCAGTTTAGGACTAGCGGGAGTCGGCACAGATACGCAGTATTTT	17	TRBV28	TRBJ2-3	TRBD2	many
CAWSSGSLIDTQYF	TGTGCCTGGTCGTCGGGTAGTCTTATCGATACGCAGTATTTT	14	TRBV30	TRBJ2-3	.	many
CASSLEPAGVSGELFF	TGTGCCAGCAGCTTGGAACCAGCGGGAGTATCCGGGGAGCTGTTTTTT	16	TRBV5-4	TRBJ2-2	TRBD2	.
CASSWRPNTGELFF	TGTGCCAGCAGCTGGCGACCGAACACCGGGGAGCTGTTTTTT	14	TRBV28	TRBJ2-2	.	few
CASSHRSSANTGELFF	TGCGCCAGCAGCCATCGTTCTTCCGCGAACACCGGGGAGCTGTTTTTT	16	TRBV4-1	TRBJ2-2	.	few
CASSKFFPDFATNEKLFF	TGTGCCAGCTCAAAGTTTTTTCCCGACTTTGCAACTAATGAAAAACTGTTTTTT	18	TRBV18	TRBJ1-4	.	.
CASSLASGRETQYF	TGCGCCAGCAGCTTGGCAAGCGGTAGAGAGACCCAGTACTTC	14	TRBV5-1	TRBJ2-5	.	many